One T cell receptor (beta chain) is described in this entry. This sample was taken from a study of blood T cell repertoires in COVID-19. Study at large: The United States, Italy and Spain supplied acute and convalescent COVID-19 samples. PBMCs, B-cell-depleted T cells, or T cells provided the cDNA or gDNA that made up the material.

Per the study methods: By means of reference gene primer amplification, nucleated cell counts were estimated. The assay was immunoSEQ multiplex PCR, and TCRdb's table has in-frame clones only and misses some. The DNA gave D and trimming, while V, J and clone size come from that table. The sample records 150,000 to 200,000 clones, over 60% being singletons. Sequenced: peripheral blood. The clonotype comes from a man aged 60 to 69 with acute or convalescent COVID-19.

This CDR3 reads CAGGTGTAGTGELFF. CDR3 bases: TGTGCCGGCGGGACTGGGACAGCGGGCACCGGGGAGCTGTTTTTT. This rearrangement joins TRBV7-8 to TRBJ2-2; the D gene is possibly TRBD1 (7 bases). V lost 11 bases and J lost 4, with 20 bases in between. Looked up from germline, CDR1 is SGHVS and CDR2 is FQNEAQ. This CDR3 comprises 15 residues.